Below are 27 T cell receptor beta chains sequenced from a single sample in a study of T cells in Graves' hyperthyroidism and ophthalmopathy. The source material, RNA transcripts, was used to amplify TCR beta CDR3 regions. First-round RT-PCR targeting the TCR CDR3 was performed with the HTBI primer set. TCRdb reanalysed the multiplex PCR reads using MiXCR and keeps one entry per CDR3 protein. The data contain 310,000 or so distinct CDR3 sequences, 15% to 20% of them singletons. Sequencing was performed on blood. These receptors were taken from an older woman with Graves' ophthalmopathy.

This clonotype was counted only a few times. V gene TRBV19 combines with J gene TRBJ1-2, with D possibly TRBD1 on 6 matching bases. Germline V CDR1 and CDR2: LNHDA, SQIVND (reference sequence). Deletions cut 8 bases from V and 7 bases from J, with 23 bases between. CDR3 length equals 15 residues. The DNA of the CDR3 is TGTGCCAGTCAGGCGGGGGGCAGGCCTCTCCGTGGCTACACCTTC. The encoded protein is CASQAGGRPLRGYTF.

The chain joins TRBV7-9 to TRBJ2-1, with D hard to call. This CDR3 comprises 13 residues. The V end was cut by 2 bases, the J end by 5 bases, with 7 bases between. Germline V CDR1 and CDR2: SEHNR, FQNEAQ (reference sequence). CDR3 sequence (DNA): TGTGCCAGCAGCTTATTCCAGGACAATGAGCAGTTCTTC. Its translation: CASSLFQDNEQFF.

This clonotype was counted between two and nine times. J is TRBJ2-5 and V is TRBV5-4, with TRBD2 matching over 9 bases. The CDR3 is made up of 14 amino acids. Germline assignment: CDR1 SGHNT and CDR2 YYREEE (reference sequence). With V trimmed by 7 bases and J by 2 bases, 6 bases remained unmatched. CDR3 loop: CASQKAGGQETQYF. The CDR3 region has the DNA TGTGCCAGCCAAAAAGCGGGGGGTCAAGAGACCCAGTACTTC.

V and J are TRBV24-1 and TRBJ1-5; 7 bases are a match to TRBD1. With V trimmed by 4 bases and J by 6 bases, 8 bases remained unmatched. CDR3 length: 15 residues. Germline V gives CDR1 KGHDR, CDR2 SFDVKD. CDR3 bases: TGTGCCACCAGTGACCCTAGGCAGGGGGGTCAGCCCCAGCATTTT. This translates into CATSDPRQGGQPQHF.

This clonotype has at least ten counts. J is TRBJ1-2 and V is TRBV3-1, with TRBD1 as a possible D gene (5 bases). Trimming cost V 1 base and J 5 bases, with 11 bases left between them. The CDR3 sequence is 14 residues long. The V gene's germline CDR1 is LGHDT and CDR2 YNNKEL (reference sequence). The CDR3 bases are TGTGCCAGCAGCCAAGGACAGAATGGATATGGCTACACCTTC. It translates to CASSQGQNGYGYTF. Together with reference TRBV3-1 and TRBJ1-2, the CDR3 gives the full variable domain: DTAVSQTPKYLVTQMGNDKSIKCEQNLGHDTMYWYKQDSKKFLKIMFSYNNKELIINETVPNRFSPKSPDKAHLNLHINSLELGDSAVYFCASSQGQNGYGYTFGSGTRLTVV.

This clonotype has at least ten counts. The gene calls are TRBV2 and TRBJ2-1, with D unclear. The V end was cut by 4 bases, the J end by 7 bases, with 8 bases between. Germline V gives CDR1 SNHLY, CDR2 FYNNEI. The CDR3 is 12 amino acids. The CDR3 DNA is TGTGCCAGCAGTGTTTTAGAGAATGAGCAGTTCTTC. This gives the protein CASSVLENEQFF.

There are many counts of this clonotype. The chain combines TRBV7-2 with TRBJ1-5; the D is unclear. V shed 5 bases and J shed 4 bases, with 9 bases lying between them. The germline gives CDR1 SGHTA, CDR2 FQGNSA. The length of the CDR3 is 13 residues. The CDR3 reads CASSQDGNQPQHF. CDR3 bases: TGTGCCAGCAGCCAAGACGGGAATCAGCCCCAGCATTTT.

The chain is built from TRBV19 and TRBJ2-7, with TRBD1 matching over 7 bases. The CDR3 has 15 residues. Germline values: CDR1 LNHDA, CDR2 SQIVND (reference sequence). Trimming at V came to 5 bases and at J to 2 bases, leaving 9 bases not matched to a gene. CDR3 DNA sequence: TGTGCCAGTAGTCCCGCCGGGACAGCCACCTACGAGCAGTACTTC. Translation: CASSPAGTATYEQYF.

This clonotype was seen only a few times. The CDR3 loop reads CATGNSYEQYF. CDR3 bases: TGTGCCACCGGGAACTCCTACGAGCAGTACTTC. The chain joins TRBV24-1 to TRBJ2-7; D gene uncertain. CDR3 length: 11 residues. Germline V gene data show CDR1 as KGHDR and CDR2 as SFDVKD. V lost 9 bases, J lost 0 bases, and 5 bases lay in between.

The gene calls are TRBV20-1 and TRBJ1-1; 9 nucleotides line up with TRBD1. Germline CDR1 reads DFQATT; CDR2 reads SNEGSKA (reference sequence). The CDR3 is 15 residues long. J was trimmed by 4 bases and V by 5 bases; bases with no gene match: 11. This CDR3 is CSAPDRGVFGTEAFF. The CDR3 DNA follows: TGCAGTGCTCCTGACAGGGGGGTATTTGGCACTGAAGCTTTCTTT.

This clonotype has only a few counts. The chain carries TRBV6-1 and TRBJ2-3; 8 bases line up with TRBD2. Germline CDR1 reads MNHNS; CDR2 reads SASEGT. J lost 5 bases, V lost 5 bases, and 12 bases had no gene match. The CDR3 has 16 residues. CDR3 sequence (DNA): TGTGCCAGCAGTTCAAAAACTAGCGGTTGGGGAGATACGCAGTATTTT. This encodes CASSSKTSGWGDTQYF.

A few counts support this clonotype. The chain couples TRBV6-1 to TRBJ2-1; D tentatively reads TRBD1 or TRBD2 (5 bases each). Germline V gene lookup returns CDR1 MNHNS and CDR2 SASEGT. Trimming took 6 bases from V and 13 from J, leaving 16 bases between them. CDR3 length equals 12 residues. CDR3 loop: CASRLSGHPQFF. The CDR3 DNA reads as TGTGCCAGCAGGCTAAGCGGACATCCCCAGTTCTTC.

This clonotype was observed many times. The CDR3 loop is CASSRSAGSTDTQYF. CDR3 bases: TGTGCCAGCAGCCGCTCAGCGGGGAGCACAGATACGCAGTATTTT. This chain joins TRBV7-9 and TRBJ2-3; 7 nucleotides line up with TRBD2. CDR1 and CDR2 (germline): SEHNR, FQNEAQ (reference sequence). V shed 5 bases, J shed 0 bases, and the junction held 5 bases outside the gene matches. This CDR3 is built from 15 residues.

Concerning this clonotype itself: The junction does not match germline at one end; this may be a read error. The chain recombines TRBV11-2 with TRBJ2-1; a possible D gene is TRBD1 (5 bases). The CDR3 runs 17 residues. Germline V gene sequence: CDR1 SGHAT, CDR2 FQNNGV. The CDR3: CANSRTVSTATYNEQFF. The CDR3 nucleotides read TGTGCCAACAGCCGAACCGTATCGACAGCCACATACAATGAGCAGTTCTTC.

This clonotype came up a few times. The gene calls are TRBV7-9 and TRBJ1-2, with D uncertain. Germline assignment: CDR1 SEHNR and CDR2 FQNEAQ (reference sequence). Trimming pared 5 bases from V and 3 bases from J, leaving 22 bases between. This CDR3 has 17 amino acids. The CDR3 DNA sequence: TGTGCCAGCAGCCGCCTGATCCGGGCCCTTGCCCACTATGGCTACACCTTC. It translates to CASSRLIRALAHYGYTF.

Many counts were recorded for this clonotype. V and J are TRBV6-1 and TRBJ2-5; 10 positions agree with TRBD2. Trimming cost V 7 bases and J 4 bases; bases outside gene matches: 6. In germline, CDR1 is MNHNS, CDR2 SASEGT. There are 14 residues in the CDR3. The CDR3 protein is CASNPAGGPETQYF. CDR3 coding DNA: TGTGCCAGCAATCCAGCGGGGGGGCCAGAGACCCAGTACTTC.

This clonotype was seen repeatedly, ten times or more. The chain combines TRBV7-2 with TRBJ2-5; perhaps TRBD2 as D (5 bases). Trimming pared 5 bases from V and 3 bases from J, leaving 10 bases between. The CDR3 is 13 amino acids. Per the germline V gene, CDR1 is SGHTA and CDR2 is FQGNSA. DNA for the CDR3: TGTGCCAGCAGCCTGACTAATAAAGAGACCCAGTACTTC. Amino acids: CASSLTNKETQYF.

The table lists this clonotype with many counts. This chain joins TRBV6-2 or TRBV6-3 and TRBJ1-1; no definite D call. The germline V gene encodes CDR1 MNHEY and CDR2 SVGEGT. The CDR3 consists of 12 residues. V gave up 4 bases and J gave up 4 bases, with 7 bases separating them. The CDR3 loop is CASSFQITEAFF. As DNA, the CDR3 is TGTGCCAGCAGTTTCCAGATCACTGAAGCTTTCTTT.

Written as DNA, the CDR3 is TGTGCCAGCGGTCGGGCTGAGCAGTACTTC. Translation: CASGRAEQYF. The V and J genes are TRBV2 and TRBJ2-7; D unresolved. The germline V gene encodes CDR1 SNHLY and CDR2 FYNNEI. This CDR3 is built from 10 residues. Trimming removed 8 bases from V and 7 bases from J, with 9 bases in between. Full variable domain (outside the CDR3, taken from reference TRBV2 and TRBJ2-7): EPEVTQTPSHQVTQMGQEVILRCVPISNHLYFYWYRQILGQKVEFLVSFYNNEISEKSEIFDDQFSVERPDGSNFTLKIRSTKLEDSAMYFCASGRAEQYFGPGTRLTVT.

This clonotype appeared many times. The chain couples TRBV20-1 to TRBJ1-2; 8 bases line up with TRBD1. CDR1 is DFQATT, CDR2 SNEGSKA, per germline (reference sequence). The V segment lost 3 bases and the J segment 4 bases; nucleotides outside the gene matches: 4. This CDR3 comprises 13 residues. The CDR3 protein is CSASQGASYGYTF. Here the CDR3 DNA reads TGCAGTGCTAGCCAGGGGGCAAGCTATGGCTACACCTTC.

This clonotype showed up many times. This rearrangement joins TRBV20-1 to TRBJ2-1; unclear D gene. Germline V gene sequence: CDR1 DFQATT, CDR2 SNEGSKA (reference sequence). The CDR3 extends over 13 amino acids. V gave up 5 bases and J gave up 7 bases, with 15 bases separating them. CDR3 coding DNA: TGCAGTGCTCCCCCACCCATCCTGAATGAGCAGTTCTTC. Its translation is CSAPPPILNEQFF.

This clonotype was recorded many times. The rearrangement joins TRBV7-9 to TRBJ1-1; TRBD1 aligns across 9 bases. This CDR3 has 15 residues. Trimming at V came to 5 bases and at J to 3 bases, leaving 7 bases not matched to a gene. CDR1 is SEHNR, CDR2 FQNEAQ, per germline (reference sequence). This CDR3 reads CASSNPGQGDTEAFF. The CDR3 nucleotides are TGTGCCAGCAGCAACCCGGGACAGGGAGACACTGAAGCTTTCTTT.

Many counts were recorded for this clonotype. The chain has TRBV3-1 and TRBJ1-1; no definite D call. The CDR3 has 14 amino acids. Germline V CDR1 and CDR2: LGHDT, YNNKEL (reference sequence). V lost 5 bases and J lost 3, with 13 bases in between. CDR3 loop: CASSYEGGYTEAFF. The CDR3 bases are TGTGCCAGCAGCTACGAAGGAGGGTACACTGAAGCTTTCTTT.

The rearrangement links TRBV28 to TRBJ1-2; the D gene is possibly TRBD1 (5 bases). V lost 3 bases and J 1 base, leaving 12 bases between the germline ends. Germline lookup yields CDR1 MDHEN and CDR2 SYDVKM. CDR3 length: 15 residues. The CDR3 sequence is CASSFGDRDNYGYTF. In DNA, the CDR3 is TGTGCCAGCAGTTTTGGGGACCGAGATAACTATGGCTACACCTTC.

Many counts were recorded for this clonotype. The CDR3 protein is CASSFAWGASGYTF. The CDR3 nucleotides read TGTGCCAGCAGTTTCGCGTGGGGCGCATCTGGCTACACCTTC. This chain uses TRBV27 with TRBJ1-2, with D possibly being TRBD1 (5 bases). Trimming took 3 bases from V and 7 from J, leaving 15 bases between them. CDR1 MNHEY and CDR2 SMNVEV come from the germline V gene (reference sequence). CDR3 length: 14 residues.

This clonotype appeared a few times. The chain is built from TRBV9 and TRBJ1-2; unclear D gene. The CDR3 has 13 amino acids. The V gene's germline CDR1 is SGDLS and CDR2 YYNGEE. The ends were cut back, 4 bases at V and 4 bases at J, with 11 bases in the middle. Here the CDR3 reads CASSLPYSYGYTF. CDR3 coding DNA: TGTGCCAGCAGCCTACCCTACTCCTATGGCTACACCTTC.

This clonotype occurred a few times. With a much larger clone just one base away, this may be a read error. This chain joins TRBV3-2 and TRBJ2-3; the D call in the table, TRBD2, was not verified against the DNA. TRBV3-2 is marked as a pseudogene. This CDR3 contains 14 residues. The DNA of the CDR3 is TGTGCCAGCAGGATCATCCGGGAGGCAGATACGCAGTATTTT. This gives the protein CASRIIREADTQYF.